One sample yielded the 28 T cell receptor beta chains listed below, sequenced in a study of T cell responses to AZD1222 COVID-19 vaccine. Repertoires were generated with immunoSEQ multiplex PCR, while TCRdb's copy carries only in-frame clones and drops some. The table has under 150,000 clones, 85% to 90% seen once. The sequences come from peripheral blood, collected on day 0 of AZD1222 vaccination. All receptors come from an adult in good health.

This chain's CDR3 is CASSDRGATNEKLFF. As DNA, the CDR3 is TGTGCCAGCAGTGACAGGGGCGCAACTAATGAAAAACTGTTTTTT. The V call is TRBV2, the J call TRBJ1-4; possible D gene TRBD1, 6 bases. CDR1 is SNHLY, CDR2 FYNNEI, per germline. There are 15 residues in the CDR3. Trimming stripped 3 bases from V and 0 bases from J, with 8 bases between.

The V call is TRBV10-3, the J call TRBJ2-7, with D possibly TRBD1 on 5 matching bases. Germline V gene lookup returns CDR1 ENHRY and CDR2 SYGVKD. V was cut by 10 bases and J by 7 bases, with 20 bases left in between. CDR3 length: 13 residues. CDR3 coding DNA: TGTGCCACGACGGACATTCGGGCTGTTGAGCAGTACTTC. Its protein product is CATTDIRAVEQYF.

This clone occurred once. This chain joins TRBV14 and TRBJ2-1; D is unresolved. The length of the CDR3 is 13 residues. Germline V gives CDR1 SGHDN, CDR2 FVKESK. V was shortened by 4 bases and J by 4 bases, with 8 bases between the two germline ends. Written as DNA, the CDR3 is TGTGCCAGCAGCCTTGGAGTATACAATGAGCAGTTCTTC. This sequence encodes CASSLGVYNEQFF.

The CDR3 region is CASSPQRGDSGNTIYF. As DNA, the CDR3 is TGTGCCAGCTCACCACAGAGGGGGGACTCTGGAAACACCATATATTTT. The rearrangement joins TRBV18 to TRBJ1-3; maybe TRBD1 (6 bases). Germline-derived CDR1 and CDR2 are KGHSH and LQKENI. Trimming took 1 base from V and 0 from J, leaving 10 bases between them. This CDR3 is built from 16 residues.

The V call is TRBV7-3, the J call TRBJ2-3; no firm D call. V dropped 4 bases and J dropped 4 bases, with 15 bases sitting between them. CDR3 length equals 15 residues. Germline V lookup: CDR1 SGHTA, CDR2 FQGTGA. The DNA of the CDR3 is TGTGCCAGCAGCTCCAAGGGCCACGGTGCAGATACGCAGTATTTT. Its protein product is CASSSKGHGADTQYF.

This clone occurred once. The chain is built from TRBV12-5 and TRBJ2-5; a possible D gene is TRBD1 (6 bases). The ends were cut back, 5 bases at V and 3 bases at J, with 10 bases in the middle. Germline CDR1 is LGHNT and CDR2 is FRNRAP. The CDR3 loop spans 13 amino acids. The CDR3 region is CASGGDTEETQYF. CDR3 coding DNA: TGTGCTAGTGGTGGGGACACCGAAGAGACCCAGTACTTC.

The genes are TRBV6-5 and TRBJ2-4; D possibly matches TRBD1 or TRBD2 (6 bases each). The CDR3 is 14 amino acids. From germline, CDR1 is MNHEY and CDR2 SVGAGI. V lost 6 bases to trimming and J lost 8 bases, with 17 bases between them. DNA for the CDR3: TGTGCCAGCAGCGGGGGCCTGGGGGCGGACATTCAGTACTTC. Translated, it gives CASSGGLGADIQYF.

The CDR3 loop is CASSQVAGNTGELFF. The CDR3 DNA sequence: TGTGCCAGCAGCCAAGTGGCGGGGAACACCGGGGAGCTGTTTTTT. The chain carries TRBV3-1 (or the pseudogene TRBV3-2) and TRBJ2-2; the D gene is possibly TRBD2 (5 bases). Germline CDR1 LGHDT, CDR2 YNNKEL (reference sequence). V was pared by 1 base and J by 1 base, with 7 bases between. CDR3 length equals 15 residues.

The J gene is TRBJ2-7, the V gene TRBV7-2; no clear D gene. The germline V gene has CDR1 SGHTA and CDR2 FQGNSA. The V and J ends lost 1 base and 3 bases respectively, with 13 bases between them. The CDR3 is made up of 15 amino acids. CDR3 loop: CASSLGFIGSYEQYF. The CDR3 DNA is TGTGCCAGCAGCTTAGGGTTTATAGGCAGCTACGAGCAGTACTTC.

This clone is a singleton in its sample. This rearrangement joins TRBV10-3 to TRBJ2-1; 10 positions agree with TRBD2. The CDR3 has 14 amino acids. Trimming at V came to 4 bases and at J to 7 bases, leaving 4 bases not matched to a gene. The V gene's germline CDR1 is ENHRY and CDR2 SYGVKD. The CDR3 region is CAISGGTSANEQFF. The CDR3 nucleotides are TGTGCCATCAGTGGAGGGACTAGCGCGAATGAGCAGTTCTTC.

The CDR3 reads CASSLELSGYEQYF. The DNA of the CDR3 is TGTGCCAGCAGTTTGGAACTTTCCGGCTACGAGCAGTACTTC. This sequence joins TRBV6-5 and TRBJ2-7, with D unresolved. Germline lookup yields CDR1 MNHEY and CDR2 SVGAGI. Trimming shortened V by 4 bases and J by 3 bases, and 13 bases separated the two germline ends. There are 14 residues in the CDR3.

The chain links TRBV27 to TRBJ2-7, with D possibly being TRBD2 (6 bases). This CDR3 contains 11 residues. Germline loops: CDR1 MNHEY, CDR2 SMNVEV (reference sequence). Trimming took off 6 bases at V and 7 bases at J, with 10 bases between the two ends. CDR3 in DNA: TGTGCCAGCAGGCGGGGTTGGGAGCAGTACTTC. Its protein is CASRRGWEQYF.

The genes are TRBV7-2 and TRBJ1-2, with D possibly being TRBD1 (6 bases). Germline-derived CDR1 and CDR2 are SGHTA and FQGNSA. The CDR3 contains 13 residues. Trimming shortened V by 3 bases and J by 4 bases, and 9 bases separated the two germline ends. CDR3: CASSFSGVYGYTF. The CDR3 DNA follows: TGTGCCAGCAGCTTCTCAGGGGTCTATGGCTACACCTTC.

A single count supports this clone. The CDR3 loop is CASSLESSHEQFF. The CDR3 nucleotides read TGTGCCAGCAGCTTGGAATCCAGCCATGAGCAGTTCTTC. The chain carries TRBV5-4 and TRBJ2-1; D remains unclear. This CDR3 is 13 amino acids long. The germline V gene encodes CDR1 SGHNT and CDR2 YYREEE (reference sequence). The ends were cut back, 0 bases at V and 8 bases at J, with 9 bases in the middle.

The chain links TRBV19 to TRBJ1-1; unclear D gene. V shed 6 bases and J shed 1 base, with 15 bases lying between them. In germline, CDR1 is LNHDA, CDR2 SQIVND (reference sequence). CDR3 length equals 15 residues. The CDR3 region has the DNA TGTGCCAGTAGGACCGCCTCGACGGGGAACACTGAAGCTTTCTTT. Its protein product is CASRTASTGNTEAFF.

The CDR3 is CSASGQPGGYF. The CDR3, as DNA: TGCAGTGCTAGTGGGCAACCCGGGGGGTATTTT. V is TRBV20-1 and J is TRBJ2-3, with D perhaps matching TRBD2 (6 bases). Trimming left V 3 bases short and J 14 bases short, with 15 bases between. Per germline, CDR1 DFQATT and CDR2 SNEGSKA (reference sequence). This CDR3 is 11 amino acids long.

V gene TRBV6-5 combines with J gene TRBJ1-1; a possible D gene is TRBD1 (5 bases). The CDR3 contains 12 residues. Germline CDR1 and CDR2: MNHEY and SVGAGI. V was shortened by 7 bases and J by 9 bases, with 15 bases between the two germline ends. Here the CDR3 DNA reads TGTGCCAGCACCTCGGGGGGACGTCAAGCTTTCTTT. Protein sequence: CASTSGGRQAFF.

This clone turned up a few times. The rearrangement uses TRBV2 and TRBJ1-5, with D maybe TRBD1 (5 bases). Deletions cut 4 bases from V and 3 bases from J, with 10 bases between. The CDR3 contains 14 residues. Germline V gives CDR1 SNHLY, CDR2 FYNNEI. CDR3 protein: CASSGGGNNQPQHF. CDR3 DNA sequence: TGTGCCAGCAGTGGGGGGGGGAACAATCAGCCCCAGCATTTT.

J is TRBJ2-7 and V is TRBV5-1, with TRBD2 identical over 7 bases. With 6 bases clipped from V and 0 bases from J, the junction kept 6 bases outside the gene matches. The germline V gene encodes CDR1 SGHRS and CDR2 YFSETQ. CDR3 size: 14 residues. CDR3 nucleotides: TGCGCCAGCACCCCTAGCGGTTTCTCCTACGAGCAGTACTTC. As protein: CASTPSGFSYEQYF.

The genes are TRBV6-2 or TRBV6-3 and TRBJ1-5; D unresolved. Germline loops: CDR1 MNHEY, CDR2 SVGEGT. The CDR3 sequence is 14 residues long. Trimming shortened V by 2 bases and J by 5 bases, and 10 bases separated the two germline ends. CDR3 bases: TGTGCCAGCAGTTACGAGGTCAAGGATCAGCCCCAGCATTTT. It yields the protein CASSYEVKDQPQHF.

This clone showed up just once. The rearrangement joins TRBV11-1 to TRBJ1-2, with D unresolved. Trimming shortened V by 5 bases and J by 0 bases, and 13 bases separated the two germline ends. Per germline, CDR1 SGHAT and CDR2 FQDESV (reference sequence). The CDR3 spans 15 residues. CDR3 loop: CASSANGIANYGYTF. CDR3 bases: TGTGCCAGCAGCGCAAACGGCATTGCTAACTATGGCTACACCTTC.

This sequence joins TRBV5-6 and TRBJ1-5; no clear D. V shed 2 bases and J shed 9 bases, with 15 bases lying between them. This CDR3 has 14 residues. The germline V gene has CDR1 SGHDT and CDR2 YYEEEE. Here the CDR3 reads CASSFYTSSGPQHF. The CDR3 DNA reads TGTGCCAGCAGCTTCTACACCTCCTCGGGGCCCCAGCATTTT.

This sequence joins TRBV30 and TRBJ1-1; a weak D match, TRBD1 (5 bases). The length of the CDR3 is 14 residues. V was cut by 0 bases and J by 4 bases, with 12 bases left in between. CDR1 and CDR2 from the germline V gene are GTSNPN and SVGIG (reference sequence). CDR3 residues: CAWSVLHGTTEAFF. DNA for the CDR3: TGTGCCTGGAGTGTACTCCATGGGACCACTGAAGCTTTCTTT.

This chain joins TRBV7-2 and TRBJ2-7; maybe TRBD2 (5 bases). Germline CDR1 is SGHTA and CDR2 is FQGNSA. This CDR3 is built from 13 residues. V was cut by 1 base and J by 7 bases, with 11 bases left in between. The CDR3 DNA sequence: TGTGCCAGCAGCTTAGTGGACTCGCCGGAGCAGTACTTC. Its translation is CASSLVDSPEQYF.

This clone has a single count. The chain carries TRBV2 and TRBJ1-5, with D possibly matching TRBD1 (5 bases). The CDR3 runs to 18 residues. Per germline, CDR1 SNHLY and CDR2 FYNNEI. Trimming removed 3 bases from V and 0 bases from J, with 18 bases in between. CDR3 loop: CASSEGRTSAYSNQPQHF. The DNA of the CDR3 is TGTGCCAGCAGTGAGGGTAGGACAAGCGCTTATAGCAATCAGCCCCAGCATTTT.

This clone was detected only once. The chain uses TRBV10-3 and TRBJ2-3; 12 nucleotides match TRBD2. Germline CDR1 reads ENHRY; CDR2 reads SYGVKD. V lost 6 bases and J lost 6; bases outside the gene matches: 7. The CDR3 loop spans 15 amino acids. The CDR3 region is CAISLLAGGPDTQYF. CDR3 nucleotide sequence: TGTGCCATCAGCCTACTAGCGGGGGGACCGGATACGCAGTATTTT.

The genes are TRBV6-5 and TRBJ1-3; possible D gene TRBD1, 6 bases. Per the germline V gene, CDR1 is MNHEY and CDR2 is SVGAGI. With 6 bases removed from V and 4 bases from J, the gap between germline ends came to 16 bases. The CDR3 loop spans 15 amino acids. For the CDR3, the DNA is TGTGCCAGCAGACAGGGAAGGGAGGTGGGAAACACCATATATTTT. Residues: CASRQGREVGNTIYF.

The V gene is TRBV27, the J gene TRBJ1-3, with D tentatively TRBD1 (6 bases). There are 15 residues in the CDR3. V was shortened by 2 bases and J by 4 bases, with 12 bases between the two germline ends. The germline V gene encodes CDR1 MNHEY and CDR2 SMNVEV (reference sequence). In DNA form, the CDR3 reads TGTGCCAGCAGTTTAGCAGGGGCTCCAGGAAACACCATATATTTT. Its translation: CASSLAGAPGNTIYF.